The 8 T cell receptor beta chains in this list originate from one sample, sequenced in a study of blood T cell repertoires in COVID-19. The protocol was immunoSEQ multiplex PCR, while the TCRdb copy is restricted to in-frame clones and leaves out a portion. The data contain about 140,000 clones, roughly 84% of them singletons. Sequencing was done on a sample of peripheral blood. The receptors come from a man aged 25 to 40 with COVID-19, enrolled during active disease.

The genes are TRBV5-5 and TRBJ2-7, with 13 bases identical to TRBD2. Per the germline V gene, CDR1 is SGHKS and CDR2 is YYEKEE (reference sequence). This CDR3 is 15 amino acids long. V trimming: 4 bases; J trimming: 3 bases; junction bases outside the gene matches: 4. The CDR3 bases are TGTGCCAGCAGCCCCGGGACTAGCGGGGACTACGAGCAGTACTTC. Translating gives CASSPGTSGDYEQYF.

The V gene is TRBV5-5, the J gene TRBJ2-5; a possible D gene is TRBD2 (5 bases). Germline V gives CDR1 SGHKS, CDR2 YYEKEE (reference sequence). This CDR3 is built from 11 residues. Deletions cut 5 bases from V and 4 bases from J, with 6 bases between. CDR3 sequence reads: CASRGGETQYF. The CDR3 DNA is TGTGCCAGCAGAGGAGGAGAGACCCAGTACTTC.

The chain links TRBV4-1 to TRBJ1-2; no definite D call. CDR1 MGHRA and CDR2 YSYEKL come from the germline V gene. The CDR3 is made up of 18 amino acids. V was shortened by 2 bases and J by 1 base, with 20 bases between the two germline ends. The CDR3, as DNA: TGCGCCAGCAGCCAACTACAAGTGAGAACGGGAGATAACTATGGCTACACCTTC. Translation: CASSQLQVRTGDNYGYTF.

The V call is TRBV11-1, the J call TRBJ2-5; D gene ambiguous. From germline, CDR1 is SGHAT and CDR2 FQDESV (reference sequence). The CDR3 loop spans 14 amino acids. V gave up 2 bases and J gave up 1 base, with 8 bases separating them. The CDR3 protein is CASSLNSIQETQYF. The CDR3 bases are TGTGCCAGCAGCTTAAACAGTATCCAAGAGACCCAGTACTTC.

As to this clone: This CDR3 is also generated by other DNA sequences in the sample. The V gene is TRBV20-1, the J gene TRBJ2-1, with D possibly TRBD2 on 6 matching bases. CDR1 is DFQATT, CDR2 SNEGSKA, per germline (reference sequence). V lost 7 bases and J 5 bases, leaving 9 bases between the germline ends. This CDR3 has 11 residues. CDR3 sequence: CSGAGDNEQFF. DNA of the CDR3: TGCAGTGGAGCGGGTGACAATGAGCAGTTCTTC.

The V call is TRBV11-2, the J call TRBJ2-4; the D gene is possibly TRBD1 (5 bases). The CDR3 runs to 15 residues. Per germline, CDR1 SGHAT and CDR2 FQNNGV. Between the trimmed V and J ends, which lost 5 bases and 1 base, there was a span of 12 bases. CDR3 protein: CASSPSSGAKNIQYF. The CDR3 DNA follows: TGTGCCAGCAGCCCTAGTTCAGGGGCCAAAAACATTCAGTACTTC.

This clone was seen only a few times. The same CDR3 also results from other DNA sequences found in this sample. The rearrangement joins TRBV5-4 to TRBJ2-1; 9 bases are shared with TRBD2. The CDR3 is 15 amino acids. CDR1 and CDR2 (germline): SGHNT, YYREEE (reference sequence). V shed 1 base, J shed 4 bases, and the junction held 3 bases outside the gene matches. CDR3 amino acids: CASSLSSGSYNEQFF. CDR3 nucleotide sequence: TGTGCCAGCAGCTTGAGTAGCGGGAGTTACAATGAGCAGTTCTTC.

This chain joins TRBV19 and TRBJ2-2; 9 nucleotides line up with TRBD2. This CDR3 is built from 14 residues. The V and J ends lost 11 bases and 2 bases, in that order; junction bases with no gene match: 6. The germline V gene encodes CDR1 LNHDA and CDR2 SQIVND (reference sequence). The chain's CDR3 is CAASSGANTGELFF. The CDR3 nucleotides are TGTGCCGCCTCTAGCGGGGCCAACACCGGGGAGCTGTTTTTT.